Each of the 29 T cell receptor beta chains below was sequenced from the same sample in a study of T-cell memory formation after mild COVID-19. TCRdb passed the 5' RACE reads through MiXCR, listing each CDR3 protein once. This table has around 140,000 distinct CDR3 sequences, under 30% appearing once. The sequenced material came from PBMCs or a T cell subset sorted from them (not recorded which). These receptor sequences come from an adult woman who had mild COVID-19 (a few samples of this study predate the infection). Cell type and time point are not known.

Regarding this clonotype: One end of the junction does not line up with germline, which may come from a read error. The rearrangement joins TRBV4-1 to TRBJ2-2, with a tentative D call TRBD2 (5 bases). Per the germline V gene, CDR1 is MGHRA and CDR2 is YSYEKL. CDR3 size: 14 residues. The CDR3 reads CASSEEGNTGELFF. The CDR3 DNA is TGCGCCAGCAGCGAAGAGGGCAACACCGGGGAGCTGTTTTTT.

This clonotype has a handful of counts. The chain recombines TRBV7-9 with TRBJ1-1; D is ambiguous. The CDR3 loop spans 15 amino acids. Germline V CDR1 and CDR2: SEHNR, FQNEAQ (reference sequence). Trimming stripped 8 bases from V and 3 bases from J, with 19 bases between. CDR3 protein: CASGNHGFKDTEAFF. The CDR3 DNA reads as TGTGCCAGCGGCAACCACGGGTTCAAGGACACTGAAGCTTTCTTT.

CDR3 DNA sequence: TGTGCCAGCAGCAAAGTCCTAAGGGGAACTAACTGTAACTATGGCTACACCTTC. As protein: CASSKVLRGTNCNYGYTF. The genes are TRBV21-1 and TRBJ1-2; the listed D gene, TRBD1, was not tested against the DNA. TRBV21-1 is given as a pseudogene. The CDR3 consists of 18 residues.

This clonotype has only a few counts. The chain joins TRBV5-1 to TRBJ2-7; 8 bases line up with TRBD1. The CDR3 is 13 residues long. J gave up 9 bases and V 5 bases, and 10 bases lay outside the gene matches. CDR1 and CDR2 (germline): SGHRS, YFSETQ. In DNA, the CDR3 is TGCGCCAGCAGGGCAGGGGGCGCGGGTCTGCAGTACTTC. The encoded protein is CASRAGGAGLQYF.

The V and J genes are TRBV7-9 and TRBJ2-7, with 9 positions matching TRBD2. Per germline, CDR1 SEHNR and CDR2 FQNEAQ (reference sequence). V dropped 5 bases and J dropped 0; count of bases not matched to a gene: 5. The CDR3 is 15 residues long. The CDR3: CASSPLAGVSYEQYF. DNA for the CDR3: TGTGCCAGCAGCCCGTTAGCGGGAGTCTCCTACGAGCAGTACTTC.

This clonotype was seen a few times. This chain links TRBV24-1 with TRBJ2-7; a possible D gene is TRBD2 (5 bases). The CDR3 contains 15 residues. From germline, CDR1 is KGHDR and CDR2 SFDVKD. V lost 3 bases and J 0 bases, leaving 11 bases between the germline ends. CDR3 protein: CATSDPDWTSYEQYF. In nucleotides, the CDR3 is TGTGCCACCAGTGATCCGGACTGGACCTCCTACGAGCAGTACTTC.

The chain links TRBV15 to TRBJ2-2; D call uncertain. The V gene's germline CDR1 is LNHNV and CDR2 YYDKDF (reference sequence). This CDR3 contains 11 residues. Trimming removed 9 bases from V and 5 bases from J, with 7 bases in between. Written as DNA, the CDR3 is TGTGCCACAGGTGGGACCGGGGAGCTGTTTTTT. It specifies CATGGTGELFF.

The table lists this clonotype with a few counts. The V call is TRBV29-1, the J call TRBJ2-1, with 7 bases aligning to TRBD1. Germline V lookup: CDR1 SQVTM, CDR2 ANQGSEA. This CDR3 spans 14 amino acids. The trim removed 7 bases at V and 0 bases at J, leaving 6 bases unmatched. CDR3 in DNA: TGCAGCGCCTTGACAGGGAGCTCCTACAATGAGCAGTTCTTC. It is translated as CSALTGSSYNEQFF.

The V gene is TRBV7-9, the J gene TRBJ1-1, with D possibly being TRBD1 (5 bases). Germline V lookup: CDR1 SEHNR, CDR2 FQNEAQ (reference sequence). The CDR3 contains 13 residues. Trimming took 1 base from V and 8 from J, leaving 11 bases between them. In nucleotides, the CDR3 is TGTGCCAGCAGCTTAGTTACAGGAGTAGAAGCTTTCTTT. The encoded protein is CASSLVTGVEAFF.

The chain employs TRBV11-2 and TRBJ2-2, with 8 nucleotides matching TRBD1. Per the germline V gene, CDR1 is SGHAT and CDR2 is FQNNGV. The CDR3 is made up of 16 amino acids. Trimming at V came to 4 bases and at J to 7 bases, leaving 11 bases not matched to a gene. CDR3 sequence (DNA): TGTGCCAGCAGCTCCAGGACAGGGCCAGGTTACGGGGAGCTGTTTTTT. Its translation: CASSSRTGPGYGELFF.

The V call is TRBV12-5, the J call TRBJ1-5, with 7 positions matching TRBD1. Germline-derived CDR1 and CDR2 are LGHNT and FRNRAP. The CDR3 totals 14 residues. The V gene end was trimmed by 6 bases and the J gene end by 9 bases; junction bases not matched to a gene: 11. Here the CDR3 reads CASGPGQGELPQHF. The CDR3, as DNA: TGTGCTAGTGGACCCGGGCAGGGGGAGTTGCCCCAGCATTTT.

This clonotype was detected only a few times. V gene TRBV7-7 combines with J gene TRBJ2-5; 8 bases line up with TRBD1. V lost 4 bases, J lost 5 bases, and 12 bases stayed unmatched. This CDR3 has 16 residues. Germline loops: CDR1 SSHAT, CDR2 FNYEAQ (reference sequence). The CDR3 here is CASSSEIGTGGETQYF. CDR3 bases: TGTGCCAGCAGCTCGGAAATCGGGACAGGCGGGGAGACCCAGTACTTC.

A word on this clonotype: A junction end diverges from the germline sequence, so it may reflect a read error. The V and J genes are TRBV7-2 and TRBJ2-5; D might be TRBD1 or TRBD2, each matching 6 bases. Germline V CDR1 and CDR2: SGHTA, FQGNSA. The CDR3 loop spans 15 amino acids. The CDR3 protein is CASSLASRGGETQCF. The CDR3 region has the DNA TGTGCCAGCAGCTTAGCCTCCAGGGGAGGAGAGACCCAGTGCTTC. Full variable domain (outside the CDR3, taken from reference TRBV7-2 and TRBJ2-5): GAGVSQSPSNKVTEKGKDVELRCDPISGHTALYWYRQSLGQGLEFLIYFQGNSAPDKSGLPSDRFSAERTGGSVSTLTIQRTQQEDSAVYLCASSLASRGGETQCFGPGTRLLVL.

The gene calls are TRBV7-9 and TRBJ2-1; 13 nucleotides line up with TRBD2. CDR3 length: 20 amino acids. Germline values: CDR1 SEHNR, CDR2 FQNEAQ (reference sequence). The ends lost 4 bases at V and 7 bases at J; junction bases unmatched: 19. The CDR3 region has the DNA TGTGCCAGCAGCTCCACCGTGACTAGCGGGAGGAGGGGTTTGTGGAATGAGCAGTTCTTC. Translated: CASSSTVTSGRRGLWNEQFF. The variable domain in full, completed from reference TRBV7-9 and TRBJ2-1, reads DTGVSQNPRHKITKRGQNVTFRCDPISEHNRLYWYRQTLGQGPEFLTYFQNEAQLEKSRLLSDRFSAERPKGSFSTLEIQRTEQGDSAMYLCASSSTVTSGRRGLWNEQFFGPGTRLTVL.

This clonotype was counted between two and nine times. The V gene is TRBV7-8, the J gene TRBJ2-2; 7 bases match TRBD2. The V segment lost 4 bases and the J segment 1 base; nucleotides outside the gene matches: 6. This CDR3 contains 16 residues. Germline CDR1 reads SGHVS; CDR2 reads FQNEAQ. The CDR3 region has the DNA TGTGCCAGCAGCTCTGCTATAGCGGGGAACACCGGGGAGCTGTTTTTT. It is translated as CASSSAIAGNTGELFF.

This rearrangement joins TRBV5-6 to TRBJ2-1, with D tentatively TRBD2 (5 bases). CDR1 and CDR2 (germline): SGHDT, YYEEEE. V was trimmed by 0 bases and J by 10 bases, leaving 14 bases between them. This CDR3 is built from 14 residues. The CDR3 protein is CASSLGTGLREQFF. The CDR3 region has the DNA TGTGCCAGCAGCTTGGGCACGGGGTTAAGGGAGCAGTTCTTC.

The chain uses TRBV6-2 or TRBV6-3 and TRBJ2-2; TRBD2 matches 9 bases. Germline V gene lookup returns CDR1 MNHEY and CDR2 SVGEGT. The CDR3 extends over 17 amino acids. J gave up 5 bases and V 5 bases, and 12 bases lay outside the gene matches. CDR3 amino acids: CASSPILAGHPTGELFF. DNA for the CDR3: TGTGCCAGCAGTCCGATCCTAGCGGGGCATCCAACCGGGGAGCTGTTTTTT.

This clonotype was observed a handful of times. CDR3 DNA sequence: TGTGCCAGCAGCGGGGGGGGAGGGAGCAATCAGCCCCAGCATTTT. It encodes CASSGGGGSNQPQHF. The V gene is TRBV9, the J gene TRBJ1-5, with D possibly being TRBD1 (5 bases). Germline lookup yields CDR1 SGDLS and CDR2 YYNGEE. The CDR3 sequence is 15 residues long. V dropped 3 bases and J dropped 1 base, with 11 bases sitting between them.

This clonotype showed up just a few times. This chain uses TRBV7-8 with TRBJ2-1, with D perhaps being TRBD1 or TRBD2 (5 bases each). V lost 5 bases, J lost 9 bases, and 11 bases lay in between. The CDR3 contains 12 residues. Germline V gene lookup returns CDR1 SGHVS and CDR2 FQNEAQ. CDR3 sequence: CASSLGDLEQFF. CDR3 in DNA: TGTGCCAGCAGCCTGGGGGACCTTGAGCAGTTCTTC. The full variable domain, rest sourced from reference TRBV7-8 and TRBJ2-1, is GAGVSQSPRYKVAKRGQDVALRCDPISGHVSLFWYQQALGQGPEFLTYFQNEAQLDKSGLPSDRFFAERPEGSVSTLKIQRTQQEDSAVYLCASSLGDLEQFFGPGTRLTVL.

J is TRBJ1-1 and V is TRBV7-3; D is undetermined. CDR1 SGHTA and CDR2 FQGTGA come from the germline V gene. There are 9 residues in the CDR3. The CDR3 DNA sequence: TGTGGTACGAACACTGAAGCTTTCTTT. Its translation is CGTNTEAFF.

V gene TRBV7-9 combines with J gene TRBJ2-1; 11 bases are a match to TRBD2. V was clipped by 5 bases and J by 10 bases; unmatched bases: 13. Germline CDR1 and CDR2: SEHNR and FQNEAQ (reference sequence). The CDR3 runs to 16 residues. The CDR3 sequence is CASSELSSGRAWEQFF. CDR3 nucleotides: TGTGCCAGCAGCGAACTCAGTAGCGGGAGGGCCTGGGAGCAGTTCTTC.

This clonotype was observed a few times. The gene calls are TRBV4-3 and TRBJ2-1; a weak D match, TRBD2 (5 bases). Germline V gene sequence: CDR1 LGHNA, CDR2 YSLEER. The CDR3 sequence is 15 residues long. Trimming cost V 3 bases and J 4 bases, with 13 bases left between them. DNA of the CDR3: TGCGCCAGCAGCCAGGAGGTGGAGTATTACAATGAGCAGTTCTTC. Protein sequence: CASSQEVEYYNEQFF.

The chain employs TRBV5-1 and TRBJ1-1; possible D gene TRBD1, 6 bases. The germline gives CDR1 SGHRS, CDR2 YFSETQ. The CDR3 extends over 15 amino acids. Trimming stripped 4 bases from V and 1 base from J, with 14 bases between. CDR3 sequence (DNA): TGCGCCAGCAGCCTCGAGGGGGAGAGGAACACTGAAGCTTTCTTT. This codes for CASSLEGERNTEAFF. Full variable domain (remainder filled in from reference TRBV5-1 and TRBJ1-1): KAGVTQTPRYLIKTRGQQVTLSCSPISGHRSVSWYQQTPGQGLQFLFEYFSETQRNKGNFPGRFSGRQFSNSRSEMNVSTLELGDSALYLCASSLEGERNTEAFFGQGTRLTVV.

This clonotype has more than one count but fewer than ten. This chain joins TRBV7-8 and TRBJ2-1; TRBD2 is a possible D gene (6 bases). V gave up 1 base and J gave up 2 bases, with 15 bases separating them. CDR1 is SGHVS, CDR2 FQNEAQ, per germline. The CDR3 length is 17 residues. CDR3 loop: CASSLDPPSAAYNEQFF. The CDR3 coding sequence is TGTGCCAGCAGCTTAGATCCTCCTAGCGCAGCCTACAATGAGCAGTTCTTC.

This clonotype appeared a few times. This chain uses TRBV15 with TRBJ2-7, with 7 bases matching TRBD1. Germline values: CDR1 LNHNV, CDR2 YYDKDF (reference sequence). V was clipped by 0 bases and J by 3 bases; unmatched bases: 8. The CDR3 consists of 16 residues. CDR3 sequence: CATSRDYGTEGYEQYF. DNA of the CDR3: TGTGCCACCAGCAGAGACTACGGGACAGAGGGCTACGAGCAGTACTTC.

The chain combines TRBV27 with TRBJ1-1; 7 nucleotides match TRBD1. Germline lookup yields CDR1 MNHEY and CDR2 SMNVEV (reference sequence). This CDR3 has 14 amino acids. The J segment lost 8 bases and the V segment lost 4 bases, leaving 10 bases of the junction unmatched. The CDR3 here is CASSSHWDSLEAFF. CDR3 nucleotide sequence: TGTGCCAGCAGTTCCCACTGGGACAGCCTAGAAGCTTTCTTT.

This clonotype was observed a handful of times. The rearrangement uses TRBV7-9 and TRBJ1-1; D is undetermined. There are 12 residues in the CDR3. The ends were cut back, 8 bases at V and 2 bases at J, with 9 bases in the middle. Germline CDR1 is SEHNR and CDR2 is FQNEAQ (reference sequence). CDR3 loop: CASGEINTEAFF. CDR3 DNA sequence: TGTGCCAGCGGGGAGATAAACACTGAAGCTTTCTTT.

This clonotype has more than one count but fewer than ten. V usage is TRBV7-2 and J usage is TRBJ2-6; D is undetermined. The CDR3 runs 15 residues. V gave up 1 base and J gave up 4 bases, with 8 bases separating them. CDR1 and CDR2 from the germline V gene are SGHTA and FQGNSA. In DNA, the CDR3 is TGTGCCAGCAGCTTAGAACAGCTCGGGGCCAACGTCCTGACTTTC. Encoded protein: CASSLEQLGANVLTF.

This CDR3 is CASSQGTGGRNNEQFF. In DNA, the CDR3 is TGCGCCAGCAGCCAAGGGACGGGTGGAAGGAACAATGAGCAGTTCTTC. The J gene is TRBJ2-1, the V gene TRBV4-3; no clear D. Trimming removed 1 base from V and 5 bases from J, with 15 bases in between. The V gene's germline CDR1 is LGHNA and CDR2 YSLEER. The CDR3 loop spans 16 amino acids.